The clone carrying this T cell receptor beta chain was seen a handful of times. The data stem from a study of blood T cell repertoires in COVID-19. About the study: Material from acute and convalescent COVID-19 was sourced from the United States, Italy and Spain.

Some clones are missing from TCRdb's copy, which holds only in-frame ones; the method was immunoSEQ multiplex PCR. The sample contains about 220,000 clones, 80% of which appear only once. Germline V gene lookup returns CDR1 MNHEY and CDR2 SVGAGI. Trimming took off 7 bases at V and 7 bases at J, with 14 bases between the two ends. The CDR3 consists of 12 residues. The chain joins TRBV6-5 to TRBJ2-7; D is undetermined. The sequenced material came from peripheral blood. This TCR derives from a human donor in a cohort sampled during active COVID-19. The CDR3 spells CASTKSTGEQYF. CDR3 nucleotides: TGTGCCAGCACCAAATCCACCGGGGAGCAGTACTTC.